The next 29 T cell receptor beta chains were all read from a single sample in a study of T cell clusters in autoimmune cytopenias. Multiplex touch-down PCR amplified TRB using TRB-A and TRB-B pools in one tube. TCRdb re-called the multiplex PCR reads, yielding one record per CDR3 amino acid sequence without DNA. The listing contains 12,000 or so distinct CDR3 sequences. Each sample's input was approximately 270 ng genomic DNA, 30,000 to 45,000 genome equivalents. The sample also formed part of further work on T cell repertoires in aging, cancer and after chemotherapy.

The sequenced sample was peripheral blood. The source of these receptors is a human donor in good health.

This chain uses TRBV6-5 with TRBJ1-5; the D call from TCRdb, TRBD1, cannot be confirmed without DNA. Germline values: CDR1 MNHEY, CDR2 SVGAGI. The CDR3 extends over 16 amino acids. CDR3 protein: CASSARSWWGDQPQHF.

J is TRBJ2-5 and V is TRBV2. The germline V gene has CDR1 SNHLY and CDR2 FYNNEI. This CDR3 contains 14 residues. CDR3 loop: CASPQNHSSETQYF. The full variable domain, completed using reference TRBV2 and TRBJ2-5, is EPEVTQTPSHQVTQMGQEVILRCVPISNHLYFYWYRQILGQKVEFLVSFYNNEISEKSEIFDDQFSVERPDGSNFTLKIRSTKLEDSAMYFCASPQNHSSETQYFGPGTRLLVL.

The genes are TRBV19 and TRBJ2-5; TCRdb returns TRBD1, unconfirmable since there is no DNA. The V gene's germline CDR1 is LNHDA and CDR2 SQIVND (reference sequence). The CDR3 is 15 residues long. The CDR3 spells CASNPVWGIQETQYF. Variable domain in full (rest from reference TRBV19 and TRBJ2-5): DGGITQSPKYLFRKEGQNVTLSCEQNLNHDAMYWYRQDPGQGLRLIYYSQIVNDFQKGDIAEGYSVSREKKESFPLTVTSAQKNPTAFYLCASNPVWGIQETQYFGPGTRLLVL.

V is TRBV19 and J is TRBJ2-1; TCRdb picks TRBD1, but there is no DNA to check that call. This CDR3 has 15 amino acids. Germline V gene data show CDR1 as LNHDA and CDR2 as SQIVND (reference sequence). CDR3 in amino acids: CASTSGTGEYNEQFF.

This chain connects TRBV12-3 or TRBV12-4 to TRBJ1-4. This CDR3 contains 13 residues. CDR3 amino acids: CASSLGLNEKLFF.

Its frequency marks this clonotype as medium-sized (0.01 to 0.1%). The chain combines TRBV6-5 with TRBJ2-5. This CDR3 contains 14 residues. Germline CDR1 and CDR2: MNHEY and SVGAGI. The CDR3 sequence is CASSYGWVQETQYF.

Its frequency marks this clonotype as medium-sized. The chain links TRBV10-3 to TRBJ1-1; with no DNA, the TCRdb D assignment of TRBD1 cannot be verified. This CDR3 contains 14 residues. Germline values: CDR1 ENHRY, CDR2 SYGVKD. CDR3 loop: CAISAGTANTEAFF.

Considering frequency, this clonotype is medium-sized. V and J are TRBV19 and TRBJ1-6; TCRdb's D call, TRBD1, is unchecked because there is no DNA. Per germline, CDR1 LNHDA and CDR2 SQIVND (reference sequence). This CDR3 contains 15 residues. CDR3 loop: CASSMQTGRVSPLHF.

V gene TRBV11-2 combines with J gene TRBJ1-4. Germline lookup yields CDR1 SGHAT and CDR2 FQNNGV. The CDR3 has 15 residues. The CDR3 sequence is CASSLREVTNEKLFF. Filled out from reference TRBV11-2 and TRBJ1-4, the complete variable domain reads EAGVAQSPRYKIIEKRQSVAFWCNPISGHATLYWYQQILGQGPKLLIQFQNNGVVDDSQLPKDRFSAERLKGVDSTLKIQPAKLEDSAVYLCASSLREVTNEKLFFGSGTQLSVL.

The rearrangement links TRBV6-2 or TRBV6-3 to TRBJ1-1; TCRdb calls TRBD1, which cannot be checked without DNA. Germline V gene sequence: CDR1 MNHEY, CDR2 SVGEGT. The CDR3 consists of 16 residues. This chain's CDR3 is CASSPDSAGGNTEAFF.

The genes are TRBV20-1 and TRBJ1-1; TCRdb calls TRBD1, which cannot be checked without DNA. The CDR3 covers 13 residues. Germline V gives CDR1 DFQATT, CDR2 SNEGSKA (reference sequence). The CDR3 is CSAQLGTQAEAFF.

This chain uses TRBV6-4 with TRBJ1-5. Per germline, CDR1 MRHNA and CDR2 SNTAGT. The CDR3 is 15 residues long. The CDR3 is CASSYSPASNQPQHF.

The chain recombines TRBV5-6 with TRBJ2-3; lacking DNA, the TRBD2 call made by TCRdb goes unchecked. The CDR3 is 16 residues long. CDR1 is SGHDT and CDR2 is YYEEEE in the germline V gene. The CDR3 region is CASSLNGGAEVDTQYF.

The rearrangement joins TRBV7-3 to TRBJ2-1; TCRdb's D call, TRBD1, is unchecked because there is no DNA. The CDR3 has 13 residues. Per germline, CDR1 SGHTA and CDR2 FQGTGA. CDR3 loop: CASSPVQGSEQFF.

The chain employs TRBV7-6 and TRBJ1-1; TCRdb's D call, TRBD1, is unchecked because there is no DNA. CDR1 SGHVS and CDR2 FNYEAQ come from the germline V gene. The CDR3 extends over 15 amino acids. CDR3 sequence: CASSRGQIPVPEAFF.

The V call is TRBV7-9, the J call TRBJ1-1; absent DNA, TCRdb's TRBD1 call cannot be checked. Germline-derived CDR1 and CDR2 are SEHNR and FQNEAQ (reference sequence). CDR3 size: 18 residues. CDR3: CASSFVTGTGSGYTEAFF.

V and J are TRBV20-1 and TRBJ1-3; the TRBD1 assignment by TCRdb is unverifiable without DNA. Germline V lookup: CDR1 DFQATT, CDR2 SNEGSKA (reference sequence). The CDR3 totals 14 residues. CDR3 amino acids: CSARRGPRGNTIYF.

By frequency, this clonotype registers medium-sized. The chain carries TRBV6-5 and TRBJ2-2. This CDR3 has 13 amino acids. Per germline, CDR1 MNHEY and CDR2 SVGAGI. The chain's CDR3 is CASSYKGVGELFF.

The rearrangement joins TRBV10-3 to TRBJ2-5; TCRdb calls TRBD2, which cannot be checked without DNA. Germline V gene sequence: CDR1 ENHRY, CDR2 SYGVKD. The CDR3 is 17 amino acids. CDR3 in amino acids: CAIRGGGLAGVGETQYF.

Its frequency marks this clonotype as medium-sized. CDR3 amino acids: CASSPTGLQSYNSPLHF. This chain connects TRBV13 to TRBJ1-6; TCRdb designates TRBD1, a call that cannot be tested without DNA. Germline V gene data show CDR1 as PRHDT and CDR2 as FYEKMQ (reference sequence). The CDR3 loop spans 17 amino acids.

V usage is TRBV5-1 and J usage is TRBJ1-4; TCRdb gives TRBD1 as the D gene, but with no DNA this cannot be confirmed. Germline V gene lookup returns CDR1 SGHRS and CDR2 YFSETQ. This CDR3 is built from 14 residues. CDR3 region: CASSPGGPDEKLFF.

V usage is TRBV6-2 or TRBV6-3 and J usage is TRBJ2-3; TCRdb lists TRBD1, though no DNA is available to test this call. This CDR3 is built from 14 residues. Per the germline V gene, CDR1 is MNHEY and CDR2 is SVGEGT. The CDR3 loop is CASSPRDVTDTQYF.

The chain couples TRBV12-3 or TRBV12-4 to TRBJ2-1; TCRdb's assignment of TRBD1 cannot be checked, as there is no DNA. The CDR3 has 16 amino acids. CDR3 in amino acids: CASSSPRTGGRDEQFF.

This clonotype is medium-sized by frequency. The CDR3 loop is CASSSRYNEQFF. The rearrangement uses TRBV19 and TRBJ2-1; there is no DNA to check the TCRdb D call of TRBD1. Germline V gene lookup returns CDR1 LNHDA and CDR2 SQIVND (reference sequence). The CDR3 contains 12 residues.

CDR3 protein: CASREPRVNTEAFF. V usage is TRBV6-5 and J usage is TRBJ1-1. The CDR3 is made up of 14 amino acids. The V gene's germline CDR1 is MNHEY and CDR2 SVGAGI.

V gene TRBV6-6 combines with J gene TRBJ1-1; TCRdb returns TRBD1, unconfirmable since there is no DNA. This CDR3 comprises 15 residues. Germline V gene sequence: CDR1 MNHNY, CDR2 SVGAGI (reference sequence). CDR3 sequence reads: CASSSPGDSHTEAFF.

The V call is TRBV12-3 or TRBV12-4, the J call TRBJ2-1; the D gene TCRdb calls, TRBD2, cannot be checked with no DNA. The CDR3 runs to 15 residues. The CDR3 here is CASSPLRTRGNEQFF.

This CDR3 reads CASSSSPGDEQYF. The chain recombines TRBV7-3 with TRBJ2-7; with no DNA, the TCRdb D assignment of TRBD1 cannot be verified. The CDR3 covers 13 residues. Germline-derived CDR1 and CDR2 are SGHTA and FQGTGA.

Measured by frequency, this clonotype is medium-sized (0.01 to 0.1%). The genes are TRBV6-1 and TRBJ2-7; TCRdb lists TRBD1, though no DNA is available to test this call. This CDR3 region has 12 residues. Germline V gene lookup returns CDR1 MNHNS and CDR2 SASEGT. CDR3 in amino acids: CASSETPQEGYF.